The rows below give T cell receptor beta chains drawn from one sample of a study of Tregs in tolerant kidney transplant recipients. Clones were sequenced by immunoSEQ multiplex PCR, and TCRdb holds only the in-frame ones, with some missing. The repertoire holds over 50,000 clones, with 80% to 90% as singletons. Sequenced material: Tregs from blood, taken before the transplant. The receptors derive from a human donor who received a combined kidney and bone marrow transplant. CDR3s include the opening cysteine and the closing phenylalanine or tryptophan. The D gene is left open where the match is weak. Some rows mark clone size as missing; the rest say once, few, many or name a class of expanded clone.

DNA: TGTGCCAGCAGCTTAAATCAGGGGAGATATGGCTACACCTTC; CDR3: CASSLNQGRYGYTF; J: TRBJ1-2; size: NA; D: NA; V: TRBV5-5
DNA: TGTGCCAGTAGTAGCTCCGGAGGGAGGGACATTCAGTACTTC; CDR3: CASSSSGGRDIQYF; J: TRBJ2-4; size: NA; D: TRBD2; V: TRBV19
DNA: TGTGCCAGCAGAGGGACAGCTAACTATGGCTACACCTTC; CDR3: CASRGTANYGYTF; J: TRBJ1-2; size: NA; D: TRBD1; V: TRBV2
DNA: TGTGCCAGCAGTAGGAACACTGAAGCTTTCTTT; CDR3: CASSRNTEAFF; J: TRBJ1-1; size: NA; D: NA; V: TRBV25-1
DNA: TGTGCCAGCAGCTTAGAGGGACTAGCGGGCTCCTACGAGCAGTACTTC; CDR3: CASSLEGLAGSYEQYF; J: TRBJ2-7; size: NA; D: TRBD2; V: TRBV7-2
DNA: TGTGCCAGTAGTAGGACAGGGAGCAATCAGCCCCAGCATTTT; CDR3: CASSRTGSNQPQHF; J: TRBJ1-5; size: NA; D: TRBD1; V: TRBV19
DNA: TGTGCCAGCAGCTCCGGCAGGGGGACCGGAAACACCATATATTTT; CDR3: CASSSGRGTGNTIYF; J: TRBJ1-3; size: NA; D: TRBD1; V: TRBV7-9
DNA: TGTGCCACCAGCAGAGATGGGCTAGCGGGAGAGACCCAGTACTTC; CDR3: CATSRDGLAGETQYF; J: TRBJ2-5; size: NA; D: TRBD2; V: TRBV15
DNA: TGTGCCAGCAGCTCCTTCACAGATACGCAGTATTTT; CDR3: CASSSFTDTQYF; J: TRBJ2-3; size: NA; D: NA; V: TRBV7-6
DNA: TGTGCCAGCAGTTTGGGGGACAGTCACAATCAGCCCCAGCATTTT; CDR3: CASSLGDSHNQPQHF; J: TRBJ1-5; size: NA; D: TRBD1; V: TRBV27
DNA: TGTGCCTGGAGTGTAATACAGGGAAACACTGAAGCTTTCTTT; CDR3: CAWSVIQGNTEAFF; J: TRBJ1-1; size: few; D: NA; V: TRBV30
DNA: TGCGCCAGCAGCTGGGGACAGGGCCTGAACACTGAAGCTTTCTTT; CDR3: CASSWGQGLNTEAFF; J: TRBJ1-1; size: NA; D: TRBD1; V: TRBV5-1
DNA: TGTGCCAGCAGCACTGACCCAGGTTTGGAGCAGTACTTC; CDR3: CASSTDPGLEQYF; J: TRBJ2-7; size: NA; D: NA; V: TRBV7-2
DNA: TGCGCCAGCAGCCCGCCAAGGGGCCGGGACAGGGGAGAGACCCAGTACTTC; CDR3: CASSPPRGRDRGETQYF; J: TRBJ2-5; size: NA; D: TRBD1; V: TRBV4-1
DNA: TGTGCCAGCAGCCCAATTAATGAGCAGTTCTTC; CDR3: CASSPINEQFF; J: TRBJ2-1; size: NA; D: NA; V: TRBV11-2
DNA: TGCGCCAGCAGGACTAGCGGCTCCTACAATGAGCAGTTCTTC; CDR3: CASRTSGSYNEQFF; J: TRBJ2-1; size: NA; D: TRBD2; V: TRBV5-1
DNA: TGCAGTGACTATCAGCCCCAGCATTTT; CDR3: CSDYQPQHF; J: TRBJ1-5; size: NA; D: NA; V: TRBV20-1
DNA: TGTGCCAGCAGTCAGTCGCGGGGGACGCAGTATTTT; CDR3: CASSQSRGTQYF; J: TRBJ2-3; size: NA; D: TRBD2; V: TRBV6-5
DNA: TGTGCCAGCTCAGGCCGGACAGGGGGTGGAGATGGCTACACCTTC; CDR3: CASSGRTGGGDGYTF; J: TRBJ1-2; size: NA; D: TRBD1; V: TRBV19
DNA: TGTGCCAGCAGCCCTGAAGTCGGGGGGGCCGGAAATGAGCAGTTCTTC; CDR3: CASSPEVGGAGNEQFF; J: TRBJ2-1; size: NA; D: TRBD2; V: TRBV5-4
DNA: TGTGCCAGCAGCTTTGGCGGGTCCTACGAGCAGTACTTC; CDR3: CASSFGGSYEQYF; J: TRBJ2-7; size: NA; D: NA; V: TRBV5-4
DNA: TGCAGCGTTATCCAGGGAAGGCACTATGGCTACACCTTC; CDR3: CSVIQGRHYGYTF; J: TRBJ1-2; size: NA; D: NA; V: TRBV29-1
DNA: TGCGCCAGCAGCTTACGTCCCAGGGAAAGGTCACCCCTCCACTTT; CDR3: CASSLRPRERSPLHF; J: TRBJ1-6; size: NA; D: NA; V: TRBV5-1
DNA: TGTGCCAGCAGCTTACAGGGTGTGGGAGCCTACGAGCAGTACTTC; CDR3: CASSLQGVGAYEQYF; J: TRBJ2-7; size: few; D: NA; V: TRBV11-2
DNA: TGCAGCGTTTTCCTAGCTAAGGGGACCCAGTACTTC; CDR3: CSVFLAKGTQYF; J: TRBJ2-5; size: NA; D: NA; V: TRBV29-1
DNA: TGTGCCAGCAGTTACGTAGCGGGGGGTCTCTACGAGCAGTACTTC; CDR3: CASSYVAGGLYEQYF; J: TRBJ2-7; size: NA; D: TRBD2; V: TRBV6-5
DNA: TGCAGTGCTAGTTGGCAGCTTGAAGCTTTCTTT; CDR3: CSASWQLEAFF; J: TRBJ1-1; size: NA; D: NA; V: TRBV20-1
DNA: TGTGCCAGCACCGAGGGACAGGGTGACACCGGGGAGCTGTTTTTT; CDR3: CASTEGQGDTGELFF; J: TRBJ2-2; size: NA; D: TRBD1; V: TRBV11-3
DNA: TGCGCCAGCAGCGAGGGGCGGGGGACTGTTCACAATGAGCAGTTCTTC; CDR3: CASSEGRGTVHNEQFF; J: TRBJ2-1; size: NA; D: TRBD2; V: TRBV5-1
DNA: TGTGCCAGCAGCTTGGGACATCTGAACACTGAAGCTTTCTTT; CDR3: CASSLGHLNTEAFF; J: TRBJ1-1; size: NA; D: NA; V: TRBV7-9
DNA: TGTGCCAGCAGCTCCCTGGCGGGAGCGTCCTACAATGAGCAGTTCTTC; CDR3: CASSSLAGASYNEQFF; J: TRBJ2-1; size: few; D: TRBD2; V: TRBV11-2
DNA: TGTGCCAGCAGACAGGACAGCTCTAATTCACCCCTCCACTTT; CDR3: CASRQDSSNSPLHF; J: TRBJ1-6; size: NA; D: NA; V: TRBV6-5
DNA: TGCGCCAGCAGCCCCTCCGACCCAGCAGAGACCCAGTACTTC; CDR3: CASSPSDPAETQYF; J: TRBJ2-5; size: once; D: NA; V: TRBV5-1
DNA: TGTGCCAGCAGCCAAGATCCCCCGGGGGGCCTCGCAGATACGCAGTATTTT; CDR3: CASSQDPPGGLADTQYF; J: TRBJ2-3; size: NA; D: NA; V: TRBV4-2
DNA: TGTGCCAGCTCACCACCTAGCGGGAGTTCCTACAATGAGCAGTTCTTC; CDR3: CASSPPSGSSYNEQFF; J: TRBJ2-1; size: NA; D: TRBD2; V: TRBV18
DNA: TGCAGCGTTGGCCCGGGACTAGCCCTCAATGAGCAGTTCTTC; CDR3: CSVGPGLALNEQFF; J: TRBJ2-1; size: NA; D: TRBD2; V: TRBV29-1
DNA: TGTGCCAGCAGCTTAGATCTAGTTTTCAATGAGCAGTTCTTC; CDR3: CASSLDLVFNEQFF; J: TRBJ2-1; size: NA; D: NA; V: TRBV7-9
DNA: TGCGCCAGCAGCGCAGGGGTCAGGAATACGCAGTATTTT; CDR3: CASSAGVRNTQYF; J: TRBJ2-3; size: NA; D: NA; V: TRBV5-1
DNA: TGCGCCAGCAGCTCCTTAGCGGGGGGGGAGACCCAGTACTTC; CDR3: CASSSLAGGETQYF; J: TRBJ2-5; size: once; D: TRBD2; V: TRBV5-1
DNA: TGCGCCAGCAGCCAAGGACTAGCGGACTCCTACGAGCAGTACTTC; CDR3: CASSQGLADSYEQYF; J: TRBJ2-7; size: NA; D: TRBD2; V: TRBV4-3
DNA: TGTGCCAGCTCACCACCGGGGGGAGATACGCAGTATTTT; CDR3: CASSPPGGDTQYF; J: TRBJ2-3; size: NA; D: NA; V: TRBV18
DNA: TGTGCCAGCTCACTTACTCAAGAGACCCAGTACTTC; CDR3: CASSLTQETQYF; J: TRBJ2-5; size: NA; D: NA; V: TRBV18
DNA: TGTGCCAGCAGTGAATATAGTAGGACATGGGAGACGGCCGCGACCCAGTACTTC; CDR3: CASSEYSRTWETAATQYF; J: TRBJ2-5; size: NA; D: NA; V: TRBV25-1
DNA: TGTGCCAGCAGCTCTATGGGACAGGGCTTACTTTCGAACACCGGGGAGCTGTTTTTT; CDR3: CASSSMGQGLLSNTGELFF; J: TRBJ2-2; size: once; D: TRBD1; V: TRBV2
DNA: TGTGCCAGCAGCGTAGCTACCGGGACACGGACTAACACCGGGGAGCTGTTTTTT; CDR3: CASSVATGTRTNTGELFF; J: TRBJ2-2; size: NA; D: NA; V: TRBV9
DNA: TGTGCCATCAGTGCGGCCGGACAGGGCGGCGGCTACACCTTC; CDR3: CAISAAGQGGGYTF; J: TRBJ1-2; size: NA; D: TRBD1; V: TRBV10-3
DNA: TGCACGCGGGAGACCCAGTACTTC; CDR3: CTRETQYF; J: TRBJ2-5; size: NA; D: NA; V: TRBV29-1
DNA: TGTGCCAGTAGCAAGGGAGGGCTGAACACTGAAGCTTTCTTT; CDR3: CASSKGGLNTEAFF; J: TRBJ1-1; size: NA; D: NA; V: TRBV19
DNA: TGTGCCAGCAGCTTAGCGCGAACCAAGTATGGCTACACCTTC; CDR3: CASSLARTKYGYTF; J: TRBJ1-2; size: once; D: NA; V: TRBV7-2
DNA: TGTGCCAGCCGACCCACAGGGGAAACAGATACGCAGTATTTT; CDR3: CASRPTGETDTQYF; J: TRBJ2-3; size: once; D: TRBD1; V: TRBV7-2
DNA: TGTGCCAGCAGCTTAGCGGGCCTCACCGGGGAGCTGTTTTTT; CDR3: CASSLAGLTGELFF; J: TRBJ2-2; size: NA; D: NA; V: TRBV11-2
DNA: TGTGCCAGCAGCTTAGTCCTCACAGATACGCAGTATTTT; CDR3: CASSLVLTDTQYF; J: TRBJ2-3; size: NA; D: NA; V: TRBV7-6
DNA: TGCGCCAGCAGTCGCGGCCTGAACACAGATACGCAGTATTTT; CDR3: CASSRGLNTDTQYF; J: TRBJ2-3; size: NA; D: NA; V: TRBV10-1
DNA: TGTGCCAGCACCCCAAGGGGGACCGGGGAGCTGTTTTTT; CDR3: CASTPRGTGELFF; J: TRBJ2-2; size: once; D: NA; V: TRBV6-6
DNA: TGTGCCAGCAGTTCACGCGGGAGGACAGATACGCAGTATTTT; CDR3: CASSSRGRTDTQYF; J: TRBJ2-3; size: NA; D: TRBD2; V: TRBV6-5